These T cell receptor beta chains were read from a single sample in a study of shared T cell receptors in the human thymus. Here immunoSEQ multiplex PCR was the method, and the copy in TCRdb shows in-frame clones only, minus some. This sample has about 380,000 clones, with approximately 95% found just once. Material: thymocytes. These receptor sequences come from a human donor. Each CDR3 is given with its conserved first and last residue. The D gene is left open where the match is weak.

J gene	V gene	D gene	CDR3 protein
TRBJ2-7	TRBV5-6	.	CASSPTRGSSYEQYF
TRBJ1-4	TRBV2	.	CASSDADRAHEKLFF
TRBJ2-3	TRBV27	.	CASTPRGGKSTDTQYF
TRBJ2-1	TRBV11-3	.	CASSLDQGGGNEQFF
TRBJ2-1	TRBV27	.	CASSFSGRNEQFF
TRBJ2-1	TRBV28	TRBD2	CASSLEDGTALAGGPNEQFF
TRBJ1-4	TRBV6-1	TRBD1	CASSARPGQGAFATNEKLFF
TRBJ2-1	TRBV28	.	CASSLREFLRDEQFF
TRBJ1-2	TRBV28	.	CASSPQGPGTNYGYTF
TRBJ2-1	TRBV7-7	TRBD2	CASSLGWTSGRRYNEQFF
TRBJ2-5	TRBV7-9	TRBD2	CASSPGGTRRTQYF
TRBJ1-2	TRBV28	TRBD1	CASRPGGGVYGYTF
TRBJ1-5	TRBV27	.	CASSRSVGQPQHF
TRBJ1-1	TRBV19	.	CASRITGNTEAFF
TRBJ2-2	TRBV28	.	CASSLVPSSSNTGELFF
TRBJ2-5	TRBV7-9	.	CASTPTPEETQYF
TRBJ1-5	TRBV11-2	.	CASSLFRSQPQHF
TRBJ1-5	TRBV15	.	CATSRETGPYQPQHF
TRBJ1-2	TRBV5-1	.	CASSRTGMNGYTF
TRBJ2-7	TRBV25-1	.	CASSEEGYEQYF
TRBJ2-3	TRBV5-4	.	CASSLANTDTQYF
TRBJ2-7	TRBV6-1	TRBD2	CASSREREGGYEQYF
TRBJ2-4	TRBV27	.	CASRQGSENIQYF
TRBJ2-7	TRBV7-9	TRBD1	CASSSQRDRASYEQYF
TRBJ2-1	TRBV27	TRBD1	CASSSSGTGEYEQFF
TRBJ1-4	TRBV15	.	CATSRDAARGEKLFF
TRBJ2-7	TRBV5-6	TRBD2	CASTPGLADYEQYF
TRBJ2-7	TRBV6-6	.	CASTAYGERRYEQYF
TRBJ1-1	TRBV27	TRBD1	CASTSTGGYLPGAFF
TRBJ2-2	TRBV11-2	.	CASSSTGSLLTGELFF
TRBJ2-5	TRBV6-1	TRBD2	CASSDGGRPLETQYF
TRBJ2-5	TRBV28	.	CASSRWASEETQYF
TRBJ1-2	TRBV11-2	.	CASSQTRDTNHYGYTF
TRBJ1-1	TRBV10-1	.	CASSGQINTEAFF
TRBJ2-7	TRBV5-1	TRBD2	CASSLSKGLAGGPRDEQYF
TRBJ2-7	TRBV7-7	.	CASSPQQVFSPYEQYF
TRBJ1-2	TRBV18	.	CASSQVEKAWGYTF
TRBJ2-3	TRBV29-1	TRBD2	CSGRLAGREDTQYF
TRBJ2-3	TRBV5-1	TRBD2	CASSSASRGTDTQYF
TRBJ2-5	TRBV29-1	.	CSVHRTDQETQYF
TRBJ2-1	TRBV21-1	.	CASSTHGKIWARSYNEQFF
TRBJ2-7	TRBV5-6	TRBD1	CASSSTGFDFYEQYF
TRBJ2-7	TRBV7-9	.	CASSLGGYRDYEQYF
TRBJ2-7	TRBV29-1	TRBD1	CSVDGVGGGEGAYEQYF
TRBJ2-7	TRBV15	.	CATSSYRVDEQYF
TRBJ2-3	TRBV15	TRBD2	CATSRASGTSGLAGDTQYF
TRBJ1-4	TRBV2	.	CASKIHRRINEKLFF
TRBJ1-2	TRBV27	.	CASSLSGGYGYTF
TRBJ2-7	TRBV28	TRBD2	CASLGLRTSDSYEQYF
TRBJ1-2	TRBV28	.	CASSLWDGLYGYTF
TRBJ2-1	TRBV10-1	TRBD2	CASSESNGGLAGAYNEQFF
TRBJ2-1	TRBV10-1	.	CASSVVSELSSYNEQFF
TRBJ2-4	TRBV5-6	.	CASSFLFGIQYF
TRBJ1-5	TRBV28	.	CASSSPGRTLNQPQHF
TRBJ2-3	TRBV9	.	CASRASGTDTQYF
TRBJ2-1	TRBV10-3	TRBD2	CAITPSGEGNEQFF
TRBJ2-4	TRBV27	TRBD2	CASSSIAGAGNIQYF
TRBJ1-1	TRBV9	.	CASSVVGRSRNTEAFF
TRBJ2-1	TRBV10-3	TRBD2	CAISLAGELVYNEQFF
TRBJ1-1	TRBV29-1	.	CSVDQQDRMNTEAFF